What follows are 21 T cell receptor beta chains derived from one specimen sequenced in a study of T cells expressing NK-cell markers. TCRdb reprocessed the 5' RACE reads and keeps a single row for each CDR3 protein, giving no DNA. Recorded for this sample: some 300,000 distinct CDR3 sequences. Sequencing used blood T cells: a sorted CD56 or NKG2C T cell subset, CD4+ or CD8+ T cells, or bulk PBMC T cells (not recorded which). The origin of the receptors is a man between 18 and 29 years old in good health.

The genes are TRBV6-1 and TRBJ2-7; lacking DNA, the TRBD2 call made by TCRdb goes unchecked. Germline CDR1 MNHNS, CDR2 SASEGT. The CDR3 sequence is 16 residues long. Here the CDR3 reads CASIRTSGRIGGEQYF.

The chain is built from TRBV20-1 and TRBJ2-5; TCRdb names TRBD2, which stays unverified in the absence of DNA. The germline V gene has CDR1 DFQATT and CDR2 SNEGSKA (reference sequence). This CDR3 has 14 residues. CDR3 loop: CSAGTSGSRETQYF.

V is TRBV12-3 or TRBV12-4 and J is TRBJ2-7; with no DNA, the TCRdb D assignment of TRBD1 cannot be verified. This CDR3 has 15 residues. The CDR3 here is CASSPGQGAAYEQYF.

The CDR3 reads CASSLGHRGRSYEQYF. The rearrangement uses TRBV7-8 and TRBJ2-7. The germline V gene has CDR1 SGHVS and CDR2 FQNEAQ. The CDR3 contains 16 residues.

The chain employs TRBV20-1 and TRBJ1-6. Germline V CDR1 and CDR2: DFQATT, SNEGSKA (reference sequence). CDR3 length: 12 residues. CDR3 in amino acids: CSAQSGYSPLHF.

The V call is TRBV2, the J call TRBJ2-1; TCRdb indicates TRBD1, and absent DNA this call remains unverified. CDR1 is SNHLY and CDR2 is FYNNEI in the germline V gene. This CDR3 spans 14 amino acids. The CDR3 sequence: CASTWGGGGNEQFF. Full variable domain (missing parts from reference TRBV2 and TRBJ2-1): EPEVTQTPSHQVTQMGQEVILRCVPISNHLYFYWYRQILGQKVEFLVSFYNNEISEKSEIFDDQFSVERPDGSNFTLKIRSTKLEDSAMYFCASTWGGGGNEQFFGPGTRLTVL.

The chain carries TRBV29-1 and TRBJ1-3; TCRdb reports TRBD1, a call that lacks DNA to check it against. The germline CDR1 and CDR2 sequences are SQVTM and ANQGSEA. CDR3 length: 14 amino acids. The CDR3: CSVEDRDSGNTIYF.

V is TRBV18 and J is TRBJ2-3. There are 19 residues in the CDR3. In germline, CDR1 is KGHSH, CDR2 LQKENI. CDR3 protein: CASSPREGADWISSDTQYF.

CDR3 in amino acids: CASSLVWGAGGEQFF. The V and J genes are TRBV7-2 and TRBJ2-1; TCRdb's D gene call, TRBD1, goes unchecked for lack of DNA. The CDR3 loop spans 15 amino acids. Per germline, CDR1 SGHTA and CDR2 FQGNSA.

CDR3 sequence reads: CASSLRGFSGSITDTQYF. The V and J genes are TRBV7-2 and TRBJ2-3; the TCRdb D gene call, TRBD2, has no DNA to confirm it. CDR3 length: 18 amino acids. From germline, CDR1 is SGHTA and CDR2 FQGNSA.

The V and J genes are TRBV4-3 and TRBJ2-2. There are 16 residues in the CDR3. Per the germline V gene, CDR1 is LGHNA and CDR2 is YSLEER. Here the CDR3 reads CASSPHRIPDTGELFF.

The CDR3: CASSLVLGVNSPLHF. The chain couples TRBV7-2 to TRBJ1-6. There are 15 residues in the CDR3. Germline V gene lookup returns CDR1 SGHTA and CDR2 FQGNSA.

This rearrangement joins TRBV7-9 to TRBJ1-2. Germline V gene data show CDR1 as SEHNR and CDR2 as FQNEAQ (reference sequence). The CDR3 length is 14 residues. This CDR3 reads CASSPVVDYYGYTF.

This sequence joins TRBV10-3 and TRBJ2-3; TCRdb calls TRBD1, which cannot be checked without DNA. From germline, CDR1 is ENHRY and CDR2 SYGVKD. The CDR3 loop spans 16 amino acids. CDR3 protein: CAISHRTGGSWDTQYF.

V is TRBV3-1 and J is TRBJ2-2; TCRdb returns TRBD1, unconfirmable since there is no DNA. The CDR3 loop spans 19 amino acids. Germline loops: CDR1 LGHDT, CDR2 YNNKEL (reference sequence). Here the CDR3 reads CASSQEEPGQYMNTGELFF.

This sequence joins TRBV30 and TRBJ2-1; TCRdb lists TRBD1, though no DNA is available to test this call. CDR3 length: 14 residues. Germline V gene lookup returns CDR1 GTSNPN and CDR2 SVGIG (reference sequence). The CDR3 sequence: CAWSVLAGDNEQFF.

The V and J genes are TRBV6-5 and TRBJ1-1; TCRdb designates TRBD1, a call that cannot be tested without DNA. The length of the CDR3 is 15 residues. Germline lookup yields CDR1 MNHEY and CDR2 SVGAGI. The CDR3: CASSYSWGDRGPAFF.

V is TRBV6-1 and J is TRBJ2-1; the D call from TCRdb, TRBD2, cannot be confirmed without DNA. Germline CDR1 MNHNS, CDR2 SASEGT. The CDR3 is made up of 13 amino acids. Here the CDR3 reads CASSEVPGLEAFF.

The CDR3 loop is CASRNGGNTEAFF. The V gene is TRBV12-3 or TRBV12-4, the J gene TRBJ1-1; TCRdb outputs TRBD1, but without DNA this stays unchecked. This CDR3 is built from 13 residues.

The J gene is TRBJ2-5, the V gene TRBV29-1; TCRdb's D call, TRBD2, is unchecked because there is no DNA. Germline CDR1 SQVTM, CDR2 ANQGSEA. This CDR3 region has 14 residues. The CDR3: CSVGFLAGQETQYF.

The chain employs TRBV29-1 and TRBJ1-1. CDR1 SQVTM and CDR2 ANQGSEA come from the germline V gene. The length of the CDR3 is 11 residues. CDR3 loop: CSVRVGLETFF.